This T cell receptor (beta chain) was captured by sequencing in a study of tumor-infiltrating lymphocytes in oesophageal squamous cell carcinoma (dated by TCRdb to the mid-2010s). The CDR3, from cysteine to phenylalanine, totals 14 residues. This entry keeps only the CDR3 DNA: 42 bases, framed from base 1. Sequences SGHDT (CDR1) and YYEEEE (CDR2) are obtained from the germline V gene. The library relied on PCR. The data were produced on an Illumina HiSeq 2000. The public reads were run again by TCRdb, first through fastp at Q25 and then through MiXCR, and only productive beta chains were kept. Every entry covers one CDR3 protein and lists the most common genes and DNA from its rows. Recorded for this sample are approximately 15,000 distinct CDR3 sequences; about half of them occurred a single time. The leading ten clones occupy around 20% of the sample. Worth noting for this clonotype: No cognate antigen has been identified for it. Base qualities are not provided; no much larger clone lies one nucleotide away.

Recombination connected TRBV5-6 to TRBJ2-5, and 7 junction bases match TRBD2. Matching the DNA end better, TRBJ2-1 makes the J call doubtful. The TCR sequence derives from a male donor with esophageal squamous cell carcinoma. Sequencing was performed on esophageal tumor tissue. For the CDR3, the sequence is CASSLAGLEYEQFF. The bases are TGTGCCAGCAGCTTGGCCGGACTAGAGTATGAGCAGTTCTTC.